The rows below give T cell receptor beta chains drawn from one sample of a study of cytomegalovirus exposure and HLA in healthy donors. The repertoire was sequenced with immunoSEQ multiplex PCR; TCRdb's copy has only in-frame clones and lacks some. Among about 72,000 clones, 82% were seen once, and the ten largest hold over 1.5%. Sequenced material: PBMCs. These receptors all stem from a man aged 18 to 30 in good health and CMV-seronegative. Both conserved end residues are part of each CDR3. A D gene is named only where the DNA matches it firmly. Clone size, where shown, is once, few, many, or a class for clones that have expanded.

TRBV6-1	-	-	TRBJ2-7	CASLGRVTYEQYF	TGTGCCAGCCTAGGGCGGGTCACCTACGAGCAGTACTTC
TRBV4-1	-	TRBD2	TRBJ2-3	CASSLGGLAGGSSTDTQYF	TGCGCCAGCAGCCTCGGGGGACTAGCGGGGGGGTCTAGCACAGATACGCAGTATTTT
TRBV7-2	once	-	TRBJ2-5	CASSPENKRAQYF	TGTGCCAGCAGCCCAGAAAACAAACGGGCCCAGTACTTC
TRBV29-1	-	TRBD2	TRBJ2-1	CSVEESLAGGFQEQFF	TGCAGCGTTGAAGAGTCGCTAGCGGGAGGATTCCAGGAGCAGTTCTTC
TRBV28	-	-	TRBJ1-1	CASSLYSRAVGNTEAFF	TGTGCCAGCAGCCTCTATAGCCGCGCTGTGGGGAACACTGAAGCTTTCTTT
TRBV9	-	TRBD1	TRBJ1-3	CASNPGQSGNTIYF	TGTGCCAGCAACCCGGGACAGTCTGGAAACACCATATATTTT
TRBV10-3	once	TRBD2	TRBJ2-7	CAISESTAGVGDEQYF	TGTGCCATCAGTGAGTCGACGGCGGGAGTGGGGGACGAGCAGTACTTC
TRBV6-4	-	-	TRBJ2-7	CASSLQGGSSYEQYF	TGTGCCAGCAGTCTACAGGGGGGGAGCTCCTACGAGCAGTACTTC
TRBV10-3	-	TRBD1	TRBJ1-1	CAIGGQGFEAFF	TGTGCCATCGGTGGACAGGGGTTTGAAGCTTTCTTT
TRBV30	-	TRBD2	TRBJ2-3	CAWSGGLAGGPLSTDTQYF	TGTGCCTGGAGTGGAGGACTAGCGGGAGGGCCTTTAAGCACAGATACGCAGTATTTT
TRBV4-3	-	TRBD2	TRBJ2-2	CASSQVRLAGANTGELFF	TGCGCCAGCAGCCAAGTCAGACTAGCGGGGGCGAACACCGGGGAGCTGTTTTTT
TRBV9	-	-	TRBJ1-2	CASSVADLGGGNYGYTF	TGTGCCAGCAGCGTAGCGGATTTAGGGGGTGGTAACTATGGCTACACCTTC
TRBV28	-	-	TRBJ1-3	CASSSTMTDGGNTIYF	TGTGCCAGCAGTTCCACGATGACAGATGGGGGAAACACCATATATTTT
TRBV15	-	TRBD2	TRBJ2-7	CATSRDSGSGGAYEQYF	TGTGCCACCAGCAGAGATAGCGGGAGTGGGGGAGCCTACGAGCAGTACTTC
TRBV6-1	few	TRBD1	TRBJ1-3	CASSILGQGRNTIYF	TGTGCCAGCAGTATCCTCGGACAGGGACGAAACACCATATATTTT
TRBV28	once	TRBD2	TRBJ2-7	CASAWASGRAYEQYF	TGTGCCAGCGCCTGGGCCAGCGGGAGGGCCTACGAGCAGTACTTC
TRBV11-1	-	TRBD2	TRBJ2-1	CASSLLAGGPINEQFF	TGTGCCAGCAGCTTGTTAGCGGGGGGGCCGATCAATGAGCAGTTCTTC
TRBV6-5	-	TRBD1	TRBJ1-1	CASRTQGYTEAFF	TGTGCCAGCAGAACACAGGGGTACACTGAAGCTTTCTTT
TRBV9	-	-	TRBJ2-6	CASSVEGTGANVLTF	TGTGCCAGCAGCGTGGAGGGGACTGGGGCCAACGTCCTGACTTTC
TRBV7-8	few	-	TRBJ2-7	CASSYDRFAYEQYF	TGTGCCAGCAGCTACGACAGGTTTGCCTACGAGCAGTACTTC
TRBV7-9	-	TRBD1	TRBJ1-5	CSSSLDRISNQPQHF	TGTTCCAGCAGCCTGGACAGGATTAGCAATCAGCCCCAGCATTTT
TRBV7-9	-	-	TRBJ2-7	CASSRQVSYEQYF	TGTGCCAGCAGCCGACAGGTTTCCTACGAGCAGTACTTC
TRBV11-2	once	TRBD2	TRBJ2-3	CASSSTSGISDTQYF	TGTGCCAGCAGCTCGACTAGCGGGATTTCAGATACGCAGTATTTT
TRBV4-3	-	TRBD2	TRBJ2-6	CASSQLTGGSGANVLTF	TGCGCCAGCAGCCAATTAACGGGGGGCTCTGGGGCCAACGTCCTGACTTTC
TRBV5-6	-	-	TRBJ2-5	CASSWARKQQETQYF	TGTGCCAGCAGCTGGGCCCGAAAGCAGCAAGAGACCCAGTACTTC
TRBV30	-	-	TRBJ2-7	CAWRQGLAGEQYF	TGTGCCTGGAGGCAGGGGCTAGCTGGCGAGCAGTACTTC
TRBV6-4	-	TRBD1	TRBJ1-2	CASSSNPGTGIGGYTF	TGTGCCAGCAGCTCAAATCCCGGGACAGGGATCGGTGGCTACACCTTC
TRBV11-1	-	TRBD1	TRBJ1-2	CASSSGTDPYGYTF	TGTGCCAGCAGCTCAGGGACAGACCCCTATGGCTACACCTTC
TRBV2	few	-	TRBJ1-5	CASTVVSSFNQPQHF	TGTGCCAGCACGGTAGTGTCCTCGTTCAATCAGCCCCAGCATTTT
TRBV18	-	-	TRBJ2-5	CASSPNQETQYF	TGTGCCAGCTCACCCAACCAAGAGACCCAGTACTTC
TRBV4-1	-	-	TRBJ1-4	CASSLGTGRDSEKLFF	TGCGCCAGCAGCCTTGGGACTGGGAGGGATTCGGAAAAACTGTTTTTT
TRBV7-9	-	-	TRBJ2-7	CASSLAQASSYEQYF	TGTGCCAGCAGCCTGGCACAGGCGAGCTCCTACGAGCAGTACTTC
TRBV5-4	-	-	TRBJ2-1	CASSSAGNEQFF	TGTGCCAGCAGTAGCGCGGGGAATGAGCAGTTCTTC